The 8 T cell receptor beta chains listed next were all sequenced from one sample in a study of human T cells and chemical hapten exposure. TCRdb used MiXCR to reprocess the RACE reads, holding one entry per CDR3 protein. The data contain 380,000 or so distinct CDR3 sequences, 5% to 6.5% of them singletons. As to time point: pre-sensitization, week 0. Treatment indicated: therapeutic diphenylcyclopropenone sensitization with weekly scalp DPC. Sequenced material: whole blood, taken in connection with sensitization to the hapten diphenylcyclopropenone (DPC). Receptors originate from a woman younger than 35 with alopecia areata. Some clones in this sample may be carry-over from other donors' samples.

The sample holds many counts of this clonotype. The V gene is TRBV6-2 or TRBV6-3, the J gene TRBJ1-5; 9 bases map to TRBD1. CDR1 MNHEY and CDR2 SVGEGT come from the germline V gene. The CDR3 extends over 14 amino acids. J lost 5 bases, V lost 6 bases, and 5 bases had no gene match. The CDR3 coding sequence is TGTGCCAGCAGCGAACAGGGGGCAGATCAGCCCCAGCATTTT. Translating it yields CASSEQGADQPQHF.

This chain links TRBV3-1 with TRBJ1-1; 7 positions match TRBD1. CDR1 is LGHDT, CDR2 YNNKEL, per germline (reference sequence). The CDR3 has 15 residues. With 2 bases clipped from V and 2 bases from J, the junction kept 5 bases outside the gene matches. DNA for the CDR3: TGTGCCAGCAGCCAAACGGCAGGGGGAAACACTGAAGCTTTCTTT. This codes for CASSQTAGGNTEAFF.

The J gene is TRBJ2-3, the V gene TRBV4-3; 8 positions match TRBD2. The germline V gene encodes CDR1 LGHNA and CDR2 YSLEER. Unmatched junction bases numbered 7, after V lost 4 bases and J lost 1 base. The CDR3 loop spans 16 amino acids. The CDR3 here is CASSPASGGGTDTQYF. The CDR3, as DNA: TGCGCCAGCAGCCCGGCAAGCGGGGGTGGCACAGATACGCAGTATTTT.

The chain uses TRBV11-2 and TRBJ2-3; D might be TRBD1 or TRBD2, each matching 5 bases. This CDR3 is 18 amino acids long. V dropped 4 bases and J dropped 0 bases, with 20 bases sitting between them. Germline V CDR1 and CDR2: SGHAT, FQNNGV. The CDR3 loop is CASSSSFRGVPSTDTQYF. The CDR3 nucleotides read TGTGCCAGCAGCTCTTCCTTTCGAGGGGTCCCTAGCACAGATACGCAGTATTTT. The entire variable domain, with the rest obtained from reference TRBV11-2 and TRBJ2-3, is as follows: EAGVAQSPRYKIIEKRQSVAFWCNPISGHATLYWYQQILGQGPKLLIQFQNNGVVDDSQLPKDRFSAERLKGVDSTLKIQPAKLEDSAVYLCASSSSFRGVPSTDTQYFGPGTRLTVL.

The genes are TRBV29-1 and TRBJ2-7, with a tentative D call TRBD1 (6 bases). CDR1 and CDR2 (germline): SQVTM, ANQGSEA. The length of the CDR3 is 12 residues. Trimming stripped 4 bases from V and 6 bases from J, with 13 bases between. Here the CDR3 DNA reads TGCAGCGTTGGCGGCAGGGGCGGCGAGCAGTACTTC. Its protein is CSVGGRGGEQYF.

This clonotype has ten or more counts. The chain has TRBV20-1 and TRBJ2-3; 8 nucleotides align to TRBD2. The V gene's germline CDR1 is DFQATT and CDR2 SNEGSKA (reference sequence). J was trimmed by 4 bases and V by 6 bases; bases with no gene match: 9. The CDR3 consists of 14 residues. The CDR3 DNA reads TGCAGTGCCCCTTTGAGCGGGGGAGCAGATACGCAGTATTTT. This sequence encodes CSAPLSGGADTQYF.

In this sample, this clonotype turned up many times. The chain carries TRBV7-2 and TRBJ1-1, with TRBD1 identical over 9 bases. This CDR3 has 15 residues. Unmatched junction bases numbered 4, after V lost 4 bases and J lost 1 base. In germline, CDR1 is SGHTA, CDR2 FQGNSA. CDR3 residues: CASSSTGGWNTEAFF. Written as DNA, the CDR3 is TGTGCCAGCAGCTCTACAGGGGGCTGGAACACTGAAGCTTTCTTT.

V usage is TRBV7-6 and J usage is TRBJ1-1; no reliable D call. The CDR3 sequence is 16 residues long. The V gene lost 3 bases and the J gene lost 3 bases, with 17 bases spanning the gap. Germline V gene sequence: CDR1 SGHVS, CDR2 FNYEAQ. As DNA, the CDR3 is TGTGCCAGCAGCTTCAACGACGCGTTCGTGGACACTGAAGCTTTCTTT. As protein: CASSFNDAFVDTEAFF.